A single sample is the source of the 13 T cell receptor beta chains below, sequenced in a study of blood T cell repertoires in COVID-19. TCRdb's copy holds only in-frame clones and misses some; the assay was immunoSEQ multiplex PCR. The sample consists of 35,000 to 45,000 clones, about three quarters of them appearing once. The sample was peripheral blood. All receptors derive from a man aged 55 to 70 with acute or convalescent COVID-19.

The chain recombines TRBV5-4 with TRBJ2-1, with 11 bases fitting TRBD2. CDR1 is SGHNT and CDR2 is YYREEE in the germline V gene (reference sequence). Germline trimming cut 0 bases from V and 3 bases from J; bases unmatched to any gene: 11. CDR3 length: 19 amino acids. The CDR3 region has the DNA TGTGCCAGCAGCTTGGCGACAGTTCTAGCGGGAGGTTTCTACAATGAGCAGTTCTTC. The encoded protein is CASSLATVLAGGFYNEQFF. Using reference TRBV5-4 and TRBJ2-1 for the parts outside the CDR3, the full variable domain is ETGVTQSPTHLIKTRGQQVTLRCSSQSGHNTVSWYQQALGQGPQFIFQYYREEENGRGNFPPRFSGLQFPNYSSELNVNALELDDSALYLCASSLATVLAGGFYNEQFFGPGTRLTVL.

This chain joins TRBV11-2 and TRBJ2-7; 8 nucleotides agree with TRBD2. V was pared by 0 bases and J by 6 bases, with 4 bases of the junction left unmatched. CDR3 length: 14 residues. The germline CDR1 and CDR2 sequences are SGHAT and FQNNGV. The CDR3 nucleotides are TGTGCCAGCAGCTTAGATGGGACTAGGGGCGAGCAGTACTTC. This translates into CASSLDGTRGEQYF.

The V and J genes are TRBV5-1 and TRBJ2-3, with 10 bases that match TRBD2. J gave up 3 bases and V 1 base, and 5 bases lay outside the gene matches. The CDR3 has 16 residues. Germline V gene sequence: CDR1 SGHRS, CDR2 YFSETQ. CDR3 DNA sequence: TGCGCCAGCAGCTTGCAAGCGGGAGGGCCAACAGATACGCAGTATTTT. Translated, it gives CASSLQAGGPTDTQYF.

CDR3 DNA: TGTGCCAGCAGTGACCAACAGGGGGCCCAAGAGACCCAGTACTTC. Its translation is CASSDQQGAQETQYF. The gene calls are TRBV6-1 and TRBJ2-5; 9 bases agree with TRBD1. CDR1 is MNHNS, CDR2 SASEGT, per germline. This CDR3 is built from 15 residues. J gave up 1 base and V 3 bases, and 3 bases lay outside the gene matches.

The V and J genes are TRBV11-3 and TRBJ2-1; D gene unclear. The ends were cut back, 5 bases at V and 7 bases at J, with 9 bases in the middle. In germline, CDR1 is SGHNT, CDR2 YENEEA. The CDR3 totals 12 residues. CDR3 in DNA: TGTGCCAGCAGCAAATCTAGTAATGAGCAGTTCTTC. Residues: CASSKSSNEQFF.

This chain links TRBV7-9 with TRBJ2-7; 11 bases are a match to TRBD2. The J segment lost 4 bases and the V segment lost 3 bases, leaving 2 bases of the junction unmatched. The CDR3 runs 14 residues. Germline V lookup: CDR1 SEHNR, CDR2 FQNEAQ (reference sequence). The CDR3 coding sequence is TGTGCCAGCAGCTTCGGGACTAGCGGATACGAGCAGTACTTC. This encodes CASSFGTSGYEQYF.

The chain recombines TRBV7-2 with TRBJ1-5; 8 bases line up with TRBD1. CDR3 length: 15 residues. V lost 5 bases to trimming and J lost 3 bases; unmatched junction nucleotides: 6. CDR1 SGHTA and CDR2 FQGNSA come from the germline V gene. CDR3 protein: CASSPGTGFNQPQHF. DNA for the CDR3: TGTGCCAGCAGCCCCGGGACAGGTTTCAATCAGCCCCAGCATTTT.

The chain is built from TRBV15 and TRBJ2-3, with no clear D. Trimming shortened V by 0 bases and J by 0 bases, and 16 bases separated the two germline ends. The CDR3 is made up of 18 amino acids. Germline loops: CDR1 LNHNV, CDR2 YYDKDF (reference sequence). The CDR3 reads CATSRDRRSVLSTDTQYF. In nucleotides, the CDR3 is TGTGCCACCAGCAGAGATCGCCGATCAGTTCTTAGCACAGATACGCAGTATTTT.

This chain connects TRBV5-8 to TRBJ2-7, with no clear D. Per the germline V gene, CDR1 is SGHTS and CDR2 is YDEGEE. The V end lost 5 bases, the J end lost 4 bases, and 13 bases lay between the germline ends. The CDR3 has 13 residues. CDR3 bases: TGTGCCAGCAGTAGAATTACCGGGTACGAGCAGTACTTC. Its protein is CASSRITGYEQYF.

V is TRBV6-1 and J is TRBJ2-3, with TRBD2 identical over 8 bases. V lost 2 bases, J lost 5 bases, and 6 bases stayed unmatched. This CDR3 has 15 residues. Germline assignment: CDR1 MNHNS and CDR2 SASEGT. For the CDR3, the DNA is TGTGCCAGCAGTGAAAGCGGGAGTTGGGGAGATACGCAGTATTTT. It specifies CASSESGSWGDTQYF.

V is TRBV7-7 and J is TRBJ2-1; a possible D gene is TRBD2 (7 bases). V was cut by 4 bases and J by 7 bases, with 14 bases left in between. Germline loops: CDR1 SSHAT, CDR2 FNYEAQ (reference sequence). CDR3 size: 14 residues. The DNA of the CDR3 is TGTGCCAGCAGCTCAGCCGGGGGGCTTAATGAGCAGTTCTTC. Residues: CASSSAGGLNEQFF.

The chain has TRBV11-2 and TRBJ1-4, with TRBD1 identical over 7 bases. Germline assignment: CDR1 SGHAT and CDR2 FQNNGV. V lost 1 base and J lost 6; bases outside the gene matches: 5. The CDR3 has 15 residues. The CDR3, as DNA: TGTGCCAGCAGCTTAGGGGACAGAGACTATGAAAAACTGTTTTTT. Translation gives CASSLGDRDYEKLFF.

The chain employs TRBV6-2 or TRBV6-3 and TRBJ2-7, with D unresolved. V was trimmed by 0 bases and J by 4 bases, leaving 13 bases between them. CDR1 and CDR2 (germline): MNHEY, SVGEGT. The CDR3 loop spans 15 amino acids. For the CDR3, the DNA is TGTGCCAGCAGTTACTCGAGACGACAATCTTACGAGCAGTACTTC. It yields the protein CASSYSRRQSYEQYF.